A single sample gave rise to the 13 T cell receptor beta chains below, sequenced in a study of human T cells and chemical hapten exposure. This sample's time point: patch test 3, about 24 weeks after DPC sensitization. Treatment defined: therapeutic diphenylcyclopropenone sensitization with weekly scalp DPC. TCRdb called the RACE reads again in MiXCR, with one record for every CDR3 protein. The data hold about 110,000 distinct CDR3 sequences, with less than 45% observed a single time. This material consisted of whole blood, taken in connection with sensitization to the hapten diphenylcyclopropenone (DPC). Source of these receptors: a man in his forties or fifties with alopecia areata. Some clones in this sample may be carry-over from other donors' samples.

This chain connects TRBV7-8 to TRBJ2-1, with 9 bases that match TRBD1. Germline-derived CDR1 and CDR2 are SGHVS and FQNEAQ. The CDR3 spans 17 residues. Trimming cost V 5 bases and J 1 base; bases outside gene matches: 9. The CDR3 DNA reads TGTGCCAGCAGCCCCCAACAGGGGGCTTCTTCCTACAATGAGCAGTTCTTC. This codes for CASSPQQGASSYNEQFF.

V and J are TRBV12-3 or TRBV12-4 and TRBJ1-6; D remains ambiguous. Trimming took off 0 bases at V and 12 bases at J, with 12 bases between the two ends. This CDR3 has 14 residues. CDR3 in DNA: TGTGCCAGCAGTTTAGCGGAAGGATCAGGACCCCTCCACTTT. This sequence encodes CASSLAEGSGPLHF.

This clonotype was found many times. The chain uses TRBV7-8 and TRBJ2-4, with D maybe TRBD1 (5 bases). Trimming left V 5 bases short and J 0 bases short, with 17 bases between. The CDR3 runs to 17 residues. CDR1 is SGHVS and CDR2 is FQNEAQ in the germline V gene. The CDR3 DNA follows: TGTGCCAGCAGCCCAAAGGGGCAGGTTCTAGCCAAAAACATTCAGTACTTC. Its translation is CASSPKGQVLAKNIQYF.

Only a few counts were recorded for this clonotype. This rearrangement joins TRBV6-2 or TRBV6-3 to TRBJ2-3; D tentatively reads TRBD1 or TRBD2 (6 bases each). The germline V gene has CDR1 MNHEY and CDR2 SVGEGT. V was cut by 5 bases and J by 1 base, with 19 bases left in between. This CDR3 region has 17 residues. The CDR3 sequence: CASSTSTGGIRTDTQYF. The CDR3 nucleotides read TGTGCCAGCAGTACCTCCACCGGGGGCATTCGCACAGATACGCAGTATTTT.

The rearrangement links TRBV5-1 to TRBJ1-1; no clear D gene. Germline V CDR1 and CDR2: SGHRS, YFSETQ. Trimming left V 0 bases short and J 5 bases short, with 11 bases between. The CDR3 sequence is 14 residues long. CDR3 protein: CASSLGQRGTEAFF. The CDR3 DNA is TGCGCCAGCAGCTTGGGGCAGCGAGGGACTGAAGCTTTCTTT.

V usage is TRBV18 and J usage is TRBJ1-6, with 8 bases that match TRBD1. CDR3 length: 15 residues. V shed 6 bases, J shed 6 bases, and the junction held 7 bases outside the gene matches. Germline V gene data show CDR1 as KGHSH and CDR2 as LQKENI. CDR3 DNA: TGTGCCAGCTCTGATGTGACAGGGGTTAATTCACCCCTCCACTTT. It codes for CASSDVTGVNSPLHF.

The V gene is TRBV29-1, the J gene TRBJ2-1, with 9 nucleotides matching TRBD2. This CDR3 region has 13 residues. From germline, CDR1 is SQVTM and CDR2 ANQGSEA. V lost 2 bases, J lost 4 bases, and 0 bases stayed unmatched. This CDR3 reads CSVELAGYNEQFF. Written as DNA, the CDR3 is TGCAGCGTTGAACTAGCGGGATACAATGAGCAGTTCTTC.

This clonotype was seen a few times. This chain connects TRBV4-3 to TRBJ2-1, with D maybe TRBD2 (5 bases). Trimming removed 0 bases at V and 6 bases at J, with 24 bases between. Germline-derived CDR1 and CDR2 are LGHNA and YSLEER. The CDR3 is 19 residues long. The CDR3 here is CASSQDGFGATAAGNEQFF. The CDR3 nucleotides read TGCGCCAGCAGCCAAGATGGTTTTGGCGCTACCGCTGCGGGCAATGAGCAGTTCTTC.

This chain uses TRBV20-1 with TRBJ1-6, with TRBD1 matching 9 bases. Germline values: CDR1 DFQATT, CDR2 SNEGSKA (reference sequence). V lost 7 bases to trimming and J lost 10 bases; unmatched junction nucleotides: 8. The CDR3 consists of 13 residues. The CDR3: CSGPGQGLSPLHF. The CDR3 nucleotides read TGCAGTGGTCCGGGACAGGGCCTATCACCCCTCCACTTT.

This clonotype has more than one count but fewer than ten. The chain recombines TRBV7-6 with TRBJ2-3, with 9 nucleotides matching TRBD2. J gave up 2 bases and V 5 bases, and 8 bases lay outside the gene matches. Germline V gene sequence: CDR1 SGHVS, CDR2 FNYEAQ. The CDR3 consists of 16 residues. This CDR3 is CASSLQGGRATDTQYF. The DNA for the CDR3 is TGTGCCAGCAGCCTCCAGGGCGGGAGGGCCACAGATACGCAGTATTTT.

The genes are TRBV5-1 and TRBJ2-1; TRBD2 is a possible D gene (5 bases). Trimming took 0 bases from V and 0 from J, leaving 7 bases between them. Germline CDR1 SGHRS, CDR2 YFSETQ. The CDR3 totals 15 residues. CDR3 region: CASSLGESSYNEQFF. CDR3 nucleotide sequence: TGCGCCAGCAGCTTGGGGGAGAGCTCCTACAATGAGCAGTTCTTC.

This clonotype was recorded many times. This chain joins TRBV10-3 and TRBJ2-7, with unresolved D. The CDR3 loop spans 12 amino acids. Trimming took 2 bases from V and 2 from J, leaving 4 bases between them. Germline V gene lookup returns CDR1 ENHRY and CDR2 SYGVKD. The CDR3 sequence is CAISEETYEQYF. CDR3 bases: TGTGCCATCAGTGAGGAGACCTACGAGCAGTACTTC.

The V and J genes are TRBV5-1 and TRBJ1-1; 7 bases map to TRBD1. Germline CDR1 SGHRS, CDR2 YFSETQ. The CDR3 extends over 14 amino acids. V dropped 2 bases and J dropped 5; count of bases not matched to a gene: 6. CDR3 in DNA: TGCGCCAGCAGCTTATCAGGGGGAAGAACTGAAGCTTTCTTT. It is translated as CASSLSGGRTEAFF.